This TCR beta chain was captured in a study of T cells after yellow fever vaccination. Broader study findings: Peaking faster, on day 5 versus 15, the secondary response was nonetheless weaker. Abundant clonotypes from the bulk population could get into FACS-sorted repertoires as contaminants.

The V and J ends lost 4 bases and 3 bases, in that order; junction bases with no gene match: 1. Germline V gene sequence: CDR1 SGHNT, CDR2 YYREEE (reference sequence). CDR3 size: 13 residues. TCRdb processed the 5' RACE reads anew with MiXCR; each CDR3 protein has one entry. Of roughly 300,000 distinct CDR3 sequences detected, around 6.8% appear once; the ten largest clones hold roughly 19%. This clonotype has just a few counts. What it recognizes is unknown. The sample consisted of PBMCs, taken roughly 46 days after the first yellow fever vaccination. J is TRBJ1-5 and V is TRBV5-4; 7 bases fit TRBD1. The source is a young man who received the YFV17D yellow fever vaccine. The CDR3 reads CASSEGANQPQHF. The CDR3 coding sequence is TGTGCCAGCAGCGAGGGGGCCAATCAGCCCCAGCATTTT.